This TCR beta chain was recorded in a study of T cells after yellow fever vaccination (dated by TCRdb to between 2019 and 2020). Regarding the research as a whole: The SMART-Seq v4 Ultra Low Input RNA kit was used to prepare libraries from fractions with low cell numbers. Two healthy male donors, one aged 18 to 30 and one aged 30 to 40 years, made up the cohort. Bulk TCR alpha and beta repertoires were sequenced longitudinally to track T-cell clones before and after primary and booster YFV17D yellow fever vaccination. Blood was collected at multiple timepoints before and after primary and secondary immunization, and bulk PBMC replicates and cell subsets were isolated.

Interpreted using the paper, the treatment or condition label stands for: live attenuated yellow fever vaccine strain. Two biological replicates of bulk PBMCs were collected at each blood-draw timepoint. PBMCs were isolated from peripheral blood using a standard Ficoll-Paque protocol. TriZol was used to extract RNA from bulk PBMCs, CD4 and CD8 fractions, and dextramer-positive and dextramer-negative fractions. The study at large found these results: After the booster, most of the clones that had expanded following primary vaccination were detected again (about 95% of CD4 and around 90% of CD8), which suggests that memory was broadly maintained. Only a couple of donors were included in the study, so the extent to which the findings can be generalized is limited. A small share of clonotypes was detected in both CD4 and CD8 compartments, with the overlap likely arising from convergent recombination. Computational filtering was needed because FACS-sorted repertoires could contain abundant contaminating clonotypes from the bulk population. The secondary T-cell response was weaker than the primary response but faster, peaking on day 5 instead of day 15.

In this sample, this clonotype turned up a few times. The specificity of this receptor is unknown. Base quality data are lacking; no much larger clone is found one base away. TCR cDNA was made using 5'RACE template switching, a step that added a universal primer site and unique molecular identifiers. Priming for cDNA synthesis came from both the TCR alpha and TCR beta constant segments. Library amplification used two PCR steps, and the second PCR step added sample barcodes and sequencing adapters. Sequencing of the libraries was done on either Illumina HiSeq 2500 (2x100 bp) or NovaSeq (2x150 bp). The original pipeline was this. Demultiplexing of reads and collapsing into UMI consensus sequences were performed with MIGEC, and V(D)J alignment was carried out with MiXCR. Vaccine-responding clonotypes were identified with edgeR using replicate PBMC samples, with FDR below 0.01 and a log2 fold change above 5 up to day 15 being required. Each bulk clonotype was labeled CD4 or CD8 based on which sequenced repertoire, CD4 or CD8, contained the clonotype at higher abundance. TCRdb trimmed the raw reads at Q25, called clones with MiXCR and kept productive beta chains. Every entry covers one CDR3 protein and lists the most common genes and DNA from its rows. The V and J calls, along with clone size, are taken from TCRdb and not from the paper's own processing. Within this sample are 400,000 to 650,000 distinct CDR3 sequences, with just over 20% of them counted one time only. The ten top clones hold roughly a sixth of the sample.

Sequencing used PBMCs, obtained roughly 20 days after the first yellow fever vaccination. The sequence was obtained from a man aged 18 to 30 who received the YFV17D yellow fever vaccine.

The nucleotide sequence is TGCGCCAGCAGCCCGGGGGCAGTCCTGGGAAACACCATATATTTT. This codes for CASSPGAVLGNTIYF. The V and J segments used are TRBV4-1 and TRBJ1-3, and possibly TRBD1, on 6 matching bases. V drops 4 bases and J drops 4 bases, leaving 14 bases in between. In the germline V gene, CDR1 corresponds to MGHRA and CDR2 to YSYEKL. The CDR3 numbers 15 residues from cysteine through phenylalanine. Only the CDR3 DNA stays, 45 bases, in frame from base 1.